The 19 T cell receptor beta chains presented below share a single source sample, sequenced in a study of CD8+ T cells in alopecia areata. Indicated treatment: oral pan-JAK inhibitor, 5-10 mg twice daily. TCR sequencing used cDNA made by reverse transcription of extracted RNA. The protocol was immunoSEQ multiplex PCR, while the TCRdb copy is restricted to in-frame clones and leaves out a portion. The table shows 180,000 or so clones, with about 61% occurring only once. The sample here was CD4+ T cells sorted from blood, taken at approximately week 55, from a patient treated with tofacitinib. The receptors were sampled from a human donor with alopecia areata.

This chain joins TRBV7-9 and TRBJ2-5; TRBD2 matches at 8 bases. There are 15 residues in the CDR3. Germline V CDR1 and CDR2: SEHNR, FQNEAQ (reference sequence). After removal of 5 bases from V and 5 bases from J, the junction contained 10 bases not matched to a gene. The CDR3 DNA reads TGTGCCAGCAGCCTACAGGGACTAGGGACGGAGACCCAGTACTTC. It codes for CASSLQGLGTETQYF.

J is TRBJ2-7 and V is TRBV10-3, with 7 bases matching TRBD1. The CDR3 has 11 amino acids. Germline assignment: CDR1 ENHRY and CDR2 SYGVKD. V lost 6 bases, J lost 5 bases, and 1 base stayed unmatched. This CDR3 reads CAIRDRDEQYF. CDR3 DNA sequence: TGTGCCATCAGAGACAGGGACGAGCAGTACTTC.

The J gene is TRBJ2-6, the V gene TRBV2, with 7 bases fitting TRBD1. Germline trimming cut 4 bases from V and 1 base from J; bases unmatched to any gene: 7. Germline-derived CDR1 and CDR2 are SNHLY and FYNNEI. There are 17 residues in the CDR3. The CDR3 sequence is CASSARTGNSGANVLTF. The CDR3 nucleotides are TGTGCCAGCAGTGCCCGGACAGGCAATTCTGGGGCCAACGTCCTGACTTTC.

The V call is TRBV4-1, the J call TRBJ2-1; 13 bases agree with TRBD2. The CDR3 is 18 residues long. V lost 1 base to trimming and J lost 4 bases; unmatched junction nucleotides: 7. From germline, CDR1 is MGHRA and CDR2 YSYEKL. The CDR3 DNA reads as TGCGCCAGCAGCCAAGGGACTAGCGGGGGTGGTCTGTACAATGAGCAGTTCTTC. It yields the protein CASSQGTSGGGLYNEQFF.

V gene TRBV4-1 combines with J gene TRBJ2-2; 10 bases map to TRBD1. Trimming took 0 bases from V and 2 from J; bases not matched to a gene: 3. CDR3 length: 17 amino acids. From germline, CDR1 is MGHRA and CDR2 YSYEKL. CDR3 coding DNA: TGCGCCAGCAGCCAAGAGGGGACAGGGGTCAACACCGGGGAGCTGTTTTTT. Its translation is CASSQEGTGVNTGELFF.

The J gene is TRBJ1-1, the V gene TRBV28; D is possibly TRBD1 (6 bases). This CDR3 is 14 amino acids long. With 10 bases removed from V and 4 bases from J, the gap between germline ends came to 19 bases. Germline CDR1 MDHEN, CDR2 SYDVKM. CDR3 sequence: CATRPGGRGTEAFF. For the CDR3, the DNA is TGTGCCACCCGACCCGGGGGCCGGGGCACTGAAGCTTTCTTT.

The chain couples TRBV25-1 to TRBJ1-2; D remains unclear. Germline V CDR1 and CDR2: MGHDK, SYGVNS. V shed 6 bases and J shed 1 base, with 12 bases lying between them. The CDR3 is made up of 14 amino acids. The CDR3 DNA reads TGTGCCAGCAGCCCCCCGAGGGATAACTATGGCTACACCTTC. Its protein product is CASSPPRDNYGYTF.

The chain recombines TRBV5-6 with TRBJ1-2, with D hard to call. The CDR3 spans 14 residues. Germline CDR1 reads SGHDT; CDR2 reads YYEEEE. V was clipped by 4 bases and J by 5 bases, with 15 bases between them. For the CDR3, the DNA is TGTGCCAGCAGCGAAACCCGGGTCCCTTATGGCTACACCTTC. It is translated as CASSETRVPYGYTF.

The V and J genes are TRBV4-1 and TRBJ2-5, with 7 bases fitting TRBD2. V shed 1 base and J 7 bases; nucleotides not matched to a gene: 0. The CDR3 length is 12 residues. From germline, CDR1 is MGHRA and CDR2 YSYEKL. This CDR3 reads CASSQGGGTQYF. The CDR3 nucleotides are TGCGCCAGCAGCCAAGGCGGGGGGACCCAGTACTTC.

V is TRBV29-1 and J is TRBJ1-2; D unclear. Deletions cut 8 bases from V and 2 bases from J, with 12 bases between. There are 12 residues in the CDR3. Germline values: CDR1 SQVTM, CDR2 ANQGSEA. The CDR3 sequence: CSIRRKNYGYTF. DNA of the CDR3: TGCAGCATCCGGCGAAAAAACTATGGCTACACCTTC.

Only one count was recorded for this clone. The chain uses TRBV7-2 and TRBJ1-1; D is unresolved. Trimming took off 5 bases at V and 7 bases at J, with 17 bases between the two ends. The germline CDR1 and CDR2 sequences are SGHTA and FQGNSA. The CDR3 is made up of 14 amino acids. CDR3 in amino acids: CASSPPARLSEAFF. CDR3 nucleotides: TGTGCCAGCAGCCCCCCCGCCCGTCTTAGTGAAGCTTTCTTT.

This clone was counted only a few times. This chain uses TRBV2 with TRBJ1-6; 9 bases are shared with TRBD1. Germline assignment: CDR1 SNHLY and CDR2 FYNNEI. V dropped 5 bases and J dropped 9; count of bases not matched to a gene: 5. This CDR3 is 14 amino acids long. CDR3 nucleotide sequence: TGTGCCAGCAGTTCCGGGACAGGGAGTTCACCCCTCCACTTT. Its protein product is CASSSGTGSSPLHF.

This clone came up a few times. The V gene is TRBV6-1, the J gene TRBJ2-5, with a weak D call TRBD2 (7 bases). Trimming cost V 1 base and J 3 bases, with 15 bases left between them. Germline CDR1 is MNHNS and CDR2 is SASEGT. This CDR3 has 16 amino acids. Written as DNA, the CDR3 is TGTGCCAGCAGTGAAGACGCTGGGGGGGCGGAAGAGACCCAGTACTTC. Protein product: CASSEDAGGAEETQYF.

On this clone: The sample holds other DNA sequences that translate to the same CDR3. CDR3 in amino acids: CASSRDSYEQYF. The CDR3 bases are TGTGCCAGCAGCAGAGACTCATACGAGCAGTACTTC. The chain employs TRBV6-5 and TRBJ2-7; D ambiguous. The V end lost 6 bases, the J end lost 4 bases, and 10 bases lay between the germline ends. CDR1 is MNHEY, CDR2 SVGAGI, per germline. CDR3 length equals 12 residues.

This clone has more than one count but fewer than ten. V and J are TRBV6-1 and TRBJ1-6; 7 bases fit TRBD1. The CDR3 covers 15 residues. Germline CDR1 and CDR2: MNHNS and SASEGT. Trimming cost V 7 bases and J 10 bases; bases outside gene matches: 13. CDR3 sequence reads: CASTIRTGWASPLHF. CDR3 bases: TGTGCCAGCACAATAAGGACAGGATGGGCCTCACCCCTCCACTTT.

About this clone itself: One end of the junction is discordant with germline, which a read error may explain. This sequence joins TRBV9 and TRBJ2-3; 8 bases fit TRBD2. CDR3 length equals 12 residues. Germline V gives CDR1 SGDLS, CDR2 YYNGEE. The CDR3, as DNA: TGTGCCAGCAGCGTAGAGGGGACTAGTCCGAATTTT. This sequence encodes CASSVEGTSPNF.

This chain connects TRBV6-5 to TRBJ2-5, with TRBD2 identical over 7 bases. The closer fit of TRBJ2-7 to the DNA end suggests the J call may be wrong. CDR1 and CDR2 from the germline V gene are MNHEY and SVGAGI. The CDR3 runs 14 residues. CDR3 residues: CASSRGGGSYEQYF. The CDR3 DNA follows: TGTGCCAGCAGCCGGGGCGGGGGCTCCTACGAGCAGTACTTC.

The chain recombines TRBV19 with TRBJ2-2; D is unresolved. The length of the CDR3 is 14 residues. V dropped 7 bases and J dropped 1 base, with 10 bases sitting between them. The V gene's germline CDR1 is LNHDA and CDR2 SQIVND (reference sequence). CDR3 bases: TGTGCCAGTATGGGAAGGAAGAACACCGGGGAGCTGTTTTTT. Translating gives CASMGRKNTGELFF.

This clone was counted between two and nine times. The chain is built from TRBV29-1 and TRBJ2-5; perhaps TRBD1 as D (6 bases). This CDR3 has 14 amino acids. Trimming left V 8 bases short and J 7 bases short, with 23 bases between. Germline CDR1 reads SQVTM; CDR2 reads ANQGSEA. The CDR3 spells CSWGDGGSYGTQYF. In nucleotides, the CDR3 is TGCAGCTGGGGTGATGGGGGCTCGTATGGGACCCAGTACTTC.